This T cell receptor beta chain was captured in a study of CD8+CD57+ T cells in acquired aplastic anemia. Study as a whole: The sorted CD4+ and CD8+ cells yielded an average around 3 ug of DNA.

This clonotype was seen many times. Its matching antigen is unknown. Before being chosen for sequencing, patients had shown CD8+CD57+ cell expansion by flow cytometry. A severe acquired aplastic anemia diagnosis applied to all patients. Study-wide results and limits: The same twenty-nine CD8+ CDR3 sequences occurred in patients and in controls.

CDR3 and TCR beta VDJ profiling relied on genomic DNA as the template. TCRdb used MiXCR to reprocess the reads, holding one entry per CDR3 protein. The sample includes about 240,000 distinct CDR3 sequences, more than 45% seen only once; the top ten take approximately 7.8%. Germline values: CDR1 SGDLS, CDR2 YYNGEE. V was trimmed by 0 bases and J by 0 bases, leaving 10 bases between them. There are 16 residues in the CDR3. The TCR comes from a human donor with aplastic anemia. V gene TRBV9 combines with J gene TRBJ2-1, with D perhaps TRBD1 or TRBD2 (5 bases each). The sample consisted of sorted CD4+, CD8+, or CD8+CD57+ T cells (not recorded which) from PBMCs. CDR3 amino acids: CASSVGLGGSYNEQFF. The CDR3 coding sequence is TGTGCCAGCAGCGTAGGGCTTGGGGGCTCCTACAATGAGCAGTTCTTC.